Each of the 12 T cell receptor beta chains below was sequenced from the same sample in a study of early T cells in non-severe SARS-CoV-2 infection. TCRdb reanalysed the 5' RACE reads using MiXCR and keeps one entry per CDR3 protein. The table records approximately 52,000 distinct CDR3 sequences, approximately 15% of them present only once. Sequencing was performed on whole blood, taken at baseline. These receptors were taken from an adult who was a healthcare worker with PCR-confirmed SARS-CoV-2 infection or an uninfected control (not recorded which).

This clonotype occurred a few times. The chain uses TRBV28 and TRBJ2-3; D gene unclear. Germline V gene sequence: CDR1 MDHEN, CDR2 SYDVKM. This CDR3 region has 15 residues. Trimming cost V 2 bases and J 1 base, with 10 bases left between them. The CDR3 loop is CASSLHTSGTDTQYF. Written as DNA, the CDR3 is TGTGCCAGCAGTTTACATACCTCTGGCACAGATACGCAGTATTTT.

This clonotype was seen more than once but under ten times. This chain links TRBV5-1 with TRBJ2-7, with D maybe TRBD1 (6 bases). Trimming removed 1 base from V and 2 bases from J, with 13 bases in between. The CDR3 contains 15 residues. CDR1 is SGHRS and CDR2 is YFSETQ in the germline V gene. The CDR3 region has the DNA TGCGCCAGCAGCTTGATCAGCACAGGGCCCTACGAGCAGTACTTC. Protein: CASSLISTGPYEQYF.

The chain carries TRBV7-2 and TRBJ2-1; D unclear. This CDR3 has 13 residues. Trimming removed 3 bases at V and 5 bases at J, with 8 bases between. CDR1 and CDR2 from the germline V gene are SGHTA and FQGNSA. CDR3 sequence: CASSFKQNNEQFF. The CDR3 DNA sequence: TGTGCCAGCAGCTTTAAACAGAACAATGAGCAGTTCTTC.

This clonotype has more than one count but fewer than ten. The CDR3 DNA reads as TGTGCCAGCAGCTCCGGGCCCAATGAGCAGTTCTTC. As protein: CASSSGPNEQFF. This rearrangement joins TRBV3-1 to TRBJ2-1; D is unclear. The germline V gene encodes CDR1 LGHDT and CDR2 YNNKEL (reference sequence). This CDR3 comprises 12 residues. With 5 bases removed from V and 6 bases from J, the gap between germline ends came to 8 bases.

CDR3: CASSLGTGHYNEQFF. CDR3 in DNA: TGTGCCAGCAGCTTAGGGACAGGGCACTACAATGAGCAGTTCTTC. The rearrangement joins TRBV7-9 to TRBJ2-1; 8 positions match TRBD1. The CDR3 runs to 15 residues. From germline, CDR1 is SEHNR and CDR2 FQNEAQ (reference sequence). V shed 1 base and J 3 bases; nucleotides not matched to a gene: 2.

The V and J genes are TRBV25-1 and TRBJ1-4; D ambiguous. This CDR3 comprises 12 residues. Germline-derived CDR1 and CDR2 are MGHDK and SYGVNS. Trimming cost V 3 bases and J 10 bases, with 9 bases left between them. The CDR3: CASSEGTRKLFF. CDR3 in DNA: TGTGCCAGCAGTGAGGGAACTCGAAAACTGTTTTTT.

This clonotype turned up a few times. This chain joins TRBV6-6 and TRBJ2-7, with D uncertain. CDR1 and CDR2 (germline): MNHNY, SVGAGI (reference sequence). The V gene lost 0 bases and the J gene lost 0 bases, with 6 bases spanning the gap. The CDR3 has 14 amino acids. CDR3 nucleotide sequence: TGTGCCAGCAGTTACTCGGCAAGCTCCTACGAGCAGTACTTC. Amino acids: CASSYSASSYEQYF.

This clonotype showed up many times. The rearrangement joins TRBV7-9 to TRBJ1-1; the match to TRBD1 covers 7 bases. Losses at the gene ends were 1 base for V and 0 bases for J; bases not matched to a gene: 5. Per the germline V gene, CDR1 is SEHNR and CDR2 is FQNEAQ (reference sequence). The CDR3 contains 16 residues. CDR3 residues: CASSLGGRGMNTEAFF. DNA of the CDR3: TGTGCCAGCAGCTTAGGGGGCAGGGGGATGAACACTGAAGCTTTCTTT. The full variable domain, rest sourced from reference TRBV7-9 and TRBJ1-1, is DTGVSQNPRHKITKRGQNVTFRCDPISEHNRLYWYRQTLGQGPEFLTYFQNEAQLEKSRLLSDRFSAERPKGSFSTLEIQRTEQGDSAMYLCASSLGGRGMNTEAFFGQGTRLTVV.

The chain employs TRBV29-1 and TRBJ2-7; TRBD1 is a possible D gene (6 bases). CDR1 and CDR2 (germline): SQVTM, ANQGSEA. With 4 bases removed from V and 3 bases from J, the gap between germline ends came to 13 bases. CDR3 size: 13 residues. The CDR3 region has the DNA TGCAGCGTTGGAAAACAGGGCGACTACGAGCAGTACTTC. Translated: CSVGKQGDYEQYF.

This clonotype was seen a few times. The rearrangement links TRBV10-2 to TRBJ2-1; 12 bases are shared with TRBD2. The CDR3 extends over 14 amino acids. CDR1 and CDR2 (germline): WSHSY, SAAADI. Germline trimming cut 6 bases from V and 9 bases from J; bases unmatched to any gene: 6. The CDR3 DNA reads TGCGCCAGCAGGGAGACTAGCGGGAGATCTGAGCAGTTCTTC. This encodes CASRETSGRSEQFF.

This clonotype was recorded a few times. The chain joins TRBV29-1 to TRBJ1-1; 7 nucleotides align to TRBD1. Germline loops: CDR1 SQVTM, CDR2 ANQGSEA. CDR3 length: 13 amino acids. V shed 7 bases, J shed 5 bases, and the junction held 10 bases outside the gene matches. CDR3 protein: CSATGQARTEAFF. Here the CDR3 DNA reads TGCAGCGCCACTGGACAGGCCAGGACTGAAGCTTTCTTT.

The chain recombines TRBV6-6 with TRBJ2-2; TRBD2 might be the D (6 bases). The CDR3 is made up of 14 amino acids. Germline assignment: CDR1 MNHNY and CDR2 SVGAGI (reference sequence). V dropped 7 bases and J dropped 4 bases, with 13 bases sitting between them. Here the CDR3 reads CASIPQTSTGELFF. Here the CDR3 DNA reads TGTGCCAGCATCCCCCAGACTAGCACCGGGGAGCTGTTTTTT.